The T cell receptor (beta chain) described here comes from a study of blood T cells in healthy people across ages. General study results and limits: Observed TCR beta diversity showed a strong correlation with the percentage of naive T cells as measured by flow cytometry. Older age went with lower TCR beta diversity per million T cells, in a roughly linear way. It was the long-lived donors that had more naive CD4+ cells and higher diversity than aged donors.

Through a sample-barcoded 5' primer and a J-beta primer mix, a second PCR was run for roughly 7 to 11 cycles. Carrying 12 random nucleotides, a template-switch adaptor labeled each individual cDNA molecule. MiXCR, applied by TCRdb to the 5' RACE reads, yields one record per CDR3 protein. The sample holds under 800,000 distinct CDR3 sequences, more than 40% seen once. With respect to this clonotype: Its specificity is not known.

The CDR3 is 15 amino acids. CDR1 DFQATT and CDR2 SNEGSKA come from the germline V gene (reference sequence). The V segment lost 0 bases and the J segment 9 bases; nucleotides outside the gene matches: 8. This rearrangement joins TRBV20-1 to TRBJ2-1, with TRBD2 identical over 10 bases. Sample: blood. The receptor was isolated from an older woman in good health. Here the CDR3 DNA reads TGCAGTGCTAGAGATCAGAGCGGGGGGGCCAGTGAGCAGTTCTTC. This encodes CSARDQSGGASEQFF.